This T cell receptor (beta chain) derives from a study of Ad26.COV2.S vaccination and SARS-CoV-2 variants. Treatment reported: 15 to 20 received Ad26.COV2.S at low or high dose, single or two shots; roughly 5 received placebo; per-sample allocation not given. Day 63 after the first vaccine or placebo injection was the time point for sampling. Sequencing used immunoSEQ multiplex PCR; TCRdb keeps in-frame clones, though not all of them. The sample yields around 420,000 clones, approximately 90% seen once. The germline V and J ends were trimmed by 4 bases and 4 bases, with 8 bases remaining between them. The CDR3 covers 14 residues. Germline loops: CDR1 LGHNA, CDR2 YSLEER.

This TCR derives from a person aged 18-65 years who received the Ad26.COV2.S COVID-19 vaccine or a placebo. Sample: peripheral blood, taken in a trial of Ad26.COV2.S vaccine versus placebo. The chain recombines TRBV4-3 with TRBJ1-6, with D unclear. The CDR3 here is CASSPGRYNSPLHF. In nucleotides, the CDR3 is TGCGCCAGCAGCCCCGGACGGTATAATTCACCCCTCCACTTT.